One and the same sample provided the 18 T cell receptor beta chains below, sequenced in a study of graft-versus-host responses after intestinal transplantation. TCRdb's copy holds only in-frame clones and misses some; the assay was immunoSEQ multiplex PCR. The sample has 78,000 or so clones; more than 75% are singletons. Their target antigens are unknown. Sequenced here: unstimulated CD8+ T cells sorted from spleen or lymph node cells, sampled before transplant. The origin of the receptors is a human donor who was the organ donor for an intestinal transplant.

This clone came up once. The V and J genes are TRBV27 and TRBJ2-7, with 7 bases fitting TRBD1. Trimming cost V 3 bases and J 1 base; bases outside gene matches: 6. CDR1 is MNHEY and CDR2 is SMNVEV in the germline V gene (reference sequence). The CDR3 is 15 amino acids. CDR3 DNA: TGTGCCAGCAGTTTTTCAGGACAGGTATCCTACGAGCAGTACTTC. As protein: CASSFSGQVSYEQYF.

This clone has a handful of counts. Its ends do not fully match the called genes, so a read error is possible. The chain combines TRBV7-3 with TRBJ1-5; D is possibly TRBD1 (6 bases). The CDR3 extends over 13 amino acids. Germline CDR1 reads SGHTA; CDR2 reads FQGTGA. CDR3 residues: CASSQLDSRPQHF. The CDR3, as DNA: TGCGCCAGCAGCCAATTGGACAGCCGGCCCCAGCATTTT.

The genes are TRBV5-1 and TRBJ2-5; 10 bases are shared with TRBD2. This CDR3 is 19 amino acids long. The J segment lost 1 base and the V segment lost 4 bases, leaving 16 bases of the junction unmatched. Germline V gene lookup returns CDR1 SGHRS and CDR2 YFSETQ. The DNA for the CDR3 is TGCGCCAGCAGCCCGTTCAGGGTAGCGGGGGGCCATCTCCAAGAGACCCAGTACTTC. This translates into CASSPFRVAGGHLQETQYF.

This clone was recorded a few times. The genes are TRBV21-1 and TRBJ1-6. TRBV21-1 is flagged as a pseudogene. CDR3 length: 14 residues. CDR3 nucleotide sequence: TGTGCCAGCAGCAAAGTTTCCAGGACTAGAACCCTCCACTTT. Protein product: CASSKVSRTRTLHF.

A remark on this clone: This CDR3 is also generated by other DNA sequences in the sample. CDR3 sequence reads: CASSPYDREGEAFF. The CDR3 coding sequence is TGTGCCAGCAGCCCTTATGACAGGGAAGGTGAGGCTTTCTTT. This chain links TRBV9 with TRBJ1-1, with 7 bases that match TRBD1. The CDR3 contains 14 residues. Germline CDR1 and CDR2: SGDLS and YYNGEE. V gave up 4 bases and J gave up 11 bases; unmatched junction bases: 14.

This clone came up once. The chain links TRBV7-8 to TRBJ1-1; no firm D call. This CDR3 spans 13 amino acids. V was cut by 1 base and J by 9 bases, with 12 bases left in between. Germline V gives CDR1 SGHVS, CDR2 FQNEAQ. CDR3 protein: CASSLVLYRKAFF. The DNA of the CDR3 is TGTGCCAGCAGCTTAGTTCTCTACAGAAAAGCTTTCTTT.

The chain uses TRBV19 and TRBJ2-1; 9 bases map to TRBD2. The V and J ends lost 5 bases and 0 bases, in that order; junction bases with no gene match: 11. This CDR3 is 18 amino acids long. The V gene's germline CDR1 is LNHDA and CDR2 SQIVND (reference sequence). The CDR3 coding sequence is TGTGCCAGTAGTGCGGGAGGGGTAGGGACTAGCTCCTACAATGAGCAGTTCTTC. Its translation: CASSAGGVGTSSYNEQFF.

The chain links TRBV19 to TRBJ2-3; weak D call: TRBD1 (6 bases). V shed 7 bases and J shed 4 bases, with 18 bases lying between them. Germline-derived CDR1 and CDR2 are LNHDA and SQIVND (reference sequence). The CDR3 consists of 15 residues. The CDR3 sequence: CASKGWWDNSDTQYF. In nucleotides, the CDR3 is TGTGCCAGTAAGGGTTGGTGGGACAACTCAGATACGCAGTATTTT. The entire variable domain, with the rest obtained from reference TRBV19 and TRBJ2-3, is as follows: DGGITQSPKYLFRKEGQNVTLSCEQNLNHDAMYWYRQDPGQGLRLIYYSQIVNDFQKGDIAEGYSVSREKKESFPLTVTSAQKNPTAFYLCASKGWWDNSDTQYFGPGTRLTVL.

V usage is TRBV9 and J usage is TRBJ1-2; 7 nucleotides line up with TRBD1. Trimming at V came to 3 bases and at J to 3 bases, leaving 14 bases not matched to a gene. Germline V gives CDR1 SGDLS, CDR2 YYNGEE. There are 17 residues in the CDR3. The DNA of the CDR3 is TGTGCCAGCAGCGGAAGGGACAGCCCATGGGAGTACTATGGCTACACCTTC. This gives the protein CASSGRDSPWEYYGYTF. The whole variable domain, filled in from reference TRBV9 and TRBJ1-2, reads DSGVTQTPKHLITATGQRVTLRCSPRSGDLSVYWYQQSLDQGLQFLIQYYNGEERAKGNILERFSAQQFPDLHSELNLSSLELGDSALYFCASSGRDSPWEYYGYTFGSGTRLTVV.

CDR3: CASSVEGTTNEKLFF. The CDR3 DNA follows: TGTGCCAGCAGCGTAGAAGGGACAACTAATGAAAAACTGTTTTTT. This chain uses TRBV9 with TRBJ1-4; no clear D gene. V was clipped by 0 bases and J by 0 bases, with 6 bases between them. The germline V gene encodes CDR1 SGDLS and CDR2 YYNGEE. The CDR3 has 15 residues.

CDR3 protein: CASSLSGESANYGYTF. Written as DNA, the CDR3 is TGTGCCAGCAGTTTATCAGGGGAAAGTGCTAACTATGGCTACACCTTC. This chain links TRBV27 with TRBJ1-2, with D perhaps TRBD1 (5 bases). CDR1 and CDR2 from the germline V gene are MNHEY and SMNVEV (reference sequence). This CDR3 is 16 amino acids long. V dropped 0 bases and J dropped 0 bases, with 11 bases sitting between them.

The chain couples TRBV7-9 to TRBJ1-5; D is undetermined. The length of the CDR3 is 15 residues. Trimming shortened V by 1 base and J by 0 bases, and 7 bases separated the two germline ends. CDR1 is SEHNR, CDR2 FQNEAQ, per germline (reference sequence). This CDR3 reads CASSLDQFSNQPQHF. The CDR3 DNA follows: TGTGCCAGCAGCTTAGATCAATTTAGCAATCAGCCCCAGCATTTT.

The chain combines TRBV27 with TRBJ1-6; the D is unclear. V lost 3 bases and J 4 bases, leaving 10 bases between the germline ends. CDR3 length: 15 residues. The V gene's germline CDR1 is MNHEY and CDR2 SMNVEV (reference sequence). CDR3 protein: CASSLSPKYNSPLHF. In DNA, the CDR3 is TGTGCCAGCAGTTTGTCCCCTAAATATAATTCACCCCTCCACTTT.

V gene TRBV6-6 combines with J gene TRBJ1-1; D is ambiguous. With 0 bases removed from V and 6 bases from J, the gap between germline ends came to 5 bases. Germline V lookup: CDR1 MNHNY, CDR2 SVGAGI (reference sequence). CDR3 length: 12 residues. Here the CDR3 DNA reads TGTGCCAGCAGTTACTCGGAGTCTGAAGCTTTCTTT. Translating gives CASSYSESEAFF.

The chain joins TRBV19 to TRBJ2-1; no definite D call. The V gene lost 4 bases and the J gene lost 0 bases, with 10 bases spanning the gap. The CDR3 runs 15 residues. Germline-derived CDR1 and CDR2 are LNHDA and SQIVND (reference sequence). The CDR3 DNA sequence: TGTGCCAGTAGTACCCTAATCAGCTCCTACAATGAGCAGTTCTTC. This encodes CASSTLISSYNEQFF.

This chain uses TRBV28 with TRBJ2-7; a weak D match, TRBD1 (6 bases). Trimming pared 5 bases from V and 4 bases from J, leaving 12 bases between. Per germline, CDR1 MDHEN and CDR2 SYDVKM. CDR3 length equals 13 residues. This CDR3 reads CASSVQGPYEQYF. CDR3 DNA sequence: TGTGCCAGCAGTGTCCAGGGGCCGTACGAGCAGTACTTC.

V gene TRBV4-1 combines with J gene TRBJ1-5; D is possibly TRBD1 (6 bases). Germline values: CDR1 MGHRA, CDR2 YSYEKL. V lost 1 base to trimming and J lost 10 bases, with 29 bases between them. This CDR3 region has 19 residues. The CDR3 DNA sequence: TGCGCCAGCAGCCAAGCTCTTACGGAGGGGGGGTATGCGGCCTTACCCCAGCATTTT. Amino acids: CASSQALTEGGYAALPQHF.

The chain links TRBV4-1 to TRBJ1-1; the D is unclear. The V and J ends lost 0 bases and 4 bases respectively, with 15 bases between them. The V gene's germline CDR1 is MGHRA and CDR2 YSYEKL. There are 16 residues in the CDR3. The CDR3 DNA is TGCGCCAGCAGCCAAGATCACCCCTTAGGAGGCACTGAAGCTTTCTTT. Translating it yields CASSQDHPLGGTEAFF.